The 27 T cell receptor beta chains given below trace back to one sample, sequenced in a study of blood T cell repertoires in COVID-19. Repertoires were generated with immunoSEQ multiplex PCR, while TCRdb's copy carries only in-frame clones and drops some. This table holds about 240,000 clones, around 87% found once. The material sequenced was peripheral blood. All receptors derive from a man aged 60 to 69 who had recovered from COVID-19.

The chain combines TRBV5-1 with TRBJ1-1, with D hard to call. Between the trimmed V and J ends, which lost 0 bases and 6 bases, there was a span of 9 bases. Germline V CDR1 and CDR2: SGHRS, YFSETQ. CDR3 length: 13 residues. CDR3 DNA: TGCGCCAGCAGCTTGGTGCCCAGTTCTGAAGCTTTCTTT. Translated: CASSLVPSSEAFF.

This clone was seen just once. The J gene is TRBJ1-1, the V gene TRBV5-1; no reliable D call. The length of the CDR3 is 15 residues. Deletions cut 0 bases from V and 3 bases from J, with 12 bases between. Germline loops: CDR1 SGHRS, CDR2 YFSETQ. The CDR3 coding sequence is TGCGCCAGCAGCTTGGGGGAGGGAGGCTACACTGAAGCTTTCTTT. This gives the protein CASSLGEGGYTEAFF.

The gene calls are TRBV6-4 and TRBJ2-1; 11 bases align to TRBD2. Germline CDR1 reads MRHNA; CDR2 reads SNTAGT. V dropped 3 bases and J dropped 6; count of bases not matched to a gene: 4. This CDR3 region has 15 residues. DNA of the CDR3: TGTGCCAGCAGTGATAGCGGGGGGGCATCCAATGAGCAGTTCTTC. It is translated as CASSDSGGASNEQFF.

The rearrangement uses TRBV6-5 and TRBJ1-5, with 7 bases identical to TRBD1. The CDR3 has 13 amino acids. The J segment lost 8 bases and the V segment lost 0 bases, leaving 1 base of the junction unmatched. CDR1 MNHEY and CDR2 SVGAGI come from the germline V gene. CDR3 residues: CASSYSGQEPQHF. In nucleotides, the CDR3 is TGTGCCAGCAGTTACTCTGGACAGGAGCCCCAGCATTTT.

This chain uses TRBV12-5 with TRBJ1-6, with 10 bases aligning to TRBD1. Losses at the gene ends were 5 bases for V and 1 base for J; bases not matched to a gene: 2. Per germline, CDR1 LGHNT and CDR2 FRNRAP. CDR3 length: 16 residues. CDR3 coding DNA: TGTGCTAGTGGTCGGACAGGGGGATCCTATAATTCACCCCTCCACTTT. Translated: CASGRTGGSYNSPLHF.

CDR3: CASSANRGNEQFF. The DNA of the CDR3 is TGCGCCAGCAGTGCCAACAGGGGAAATGAGCAGTTCTTC. The rearrangement joins TRBV10-1 to TRBJ2-1; 7 bases match TRBD1. Germline V gives CDR1 WNHNN, CDR2 SYGVQD (reference sequence). With V trimmed by 4 bases and J by 7 bases, 4 bases remained unmatched. The CDR3 runs to 13 residues.

The rearrangement joins TRBV5-1 to TRBJ1-2; TRBD1 matches 10 bases. Germline V gene lookup returns CDR1 SGHRS and CDR2 YFSETQ. V lost 4 bases, J lost 6 bases, and 3 bases stayed unmatched. The CDR3 extends over 13 amino acids. CDR3 DNA: TGCGCCAGCAGCGGGGACAGGGGACATGGCTACACCTTC. Protein product: CASSGDRGHGYTF. The full variable domain, rest sourced from reference TRBV5-1 and TRBJ1-2, is KAGVTQTPRYLIKTRGQQVTLSCSPISGHRSVSWYQQTPGQGLQFLFEYFSETQRNKGNFPGRFSGRQFSNSRSEMNVSTLELGDSALYLCASSGDRGHGYTFGSGTRLTVV.

This chain connects TRBV12-3 or TRBV12-4 to TRBJ2-1; D uncertain. Trimming shortened V by 3 bases and J by 13 bases, and 13 bases separated the two germline ends. CDR3 size: 12 residues. This chain's CDR3 is CASSFGKMIQFF. CDR3 DNA: TGTGCCAGCAGTTTTGGCAAAATGATACAGTTCTTC.

The chain recombines TRBV5-1 with TRBJ2-7; TRBD1 matches 8 bases. Germline V lookup: CDR1 SGHRS, CDR2 YFSETQ. The junction had 5 bases not matched to a gene; V was cut back by 1 base and J by 8 bases. CDR3 length: 13 residues. DNA of the CDR3: TGCGCCAGCAGCTTGTCAGGGGGCGATAAGCAGTACTTC. It is translated as CASSLSGGDKQYF.

DNA for the CDR3: TGTGCCAGCAGTCTCCGCGGGGGGGCCTACGAGCAGTACTTC. It translates to CASSLRGGAYEQYF. The chain combines TRBV27 with TRBJ2-7; 9 bases align to TRBD2. CDR3 length: 14 residues. Trimming at V came to 5 bases and at J to 2 bases, leaving 4 bases not matched to a gene. From germline, CDR1 is MNHEY and CDR2 SMNVEV (reference sequence).

This chain uses TRBV4-1 with TRBJ2-7; the match to TRBD1 covers 10 bases. The CDR3 length is 17 residues. J was trimmed by 6 bases and V by 2 bases; bases with no gene match: 13. Germline lookup yields CDR1 MGHRA and CDR2 YSYEKL. CDR3: CASSQPQGTGVPREQYF. CDR3 in DNA: TGCGCCAGCAGCCAACCGCAAGGGACAGGGGTCCCTCGCGAGCAGTACTTC.

V is TRBV14 and J is TRBJ1-1; D gene uncertain. Per germline, CDR1 SGHDN and CDR2 FVKESK. The CDR3 consists of 12 residues. Trimming cost V 1 base and J 11 bases, with 11 bases left between them. CDR3 DNA sequence: TGTGCCAGCAGCCAAGTCCTAGGAAGGGCTTTCTTT. Protein product: CASSQVLGRAFF.

This sequence joins TRBV5-1 and TRBJ2-1; 10 bases are shared with TRBD2. From germline, CDR1 is SGHRS and CDR2 YFSETQ. The J segment lost 7 bases and the V segment lost 4 bases, leaving 8 bases of the junction unmatched. This CDR3 spans 15 amino acids. The CDR3 coding sequence is TGCGCCAGCAGCATGGAGCCTAGCGGGGGTAATGAGCAGTTCTTC. Protein sequence: CASSMEPSGGNEQFF.

This clone was seen a single time. This chain links TRBV6-5 with TRBJ1-3, with D unclear. CDR1 is MNHEY, CDR2 SVGAGI, per germline. The ends were cut back, 2 bases at V and 2 bases at J, with 10 bases in the middle. This CDR3 comprises 15 residues. The CDR3, as DNA: TGTGCCAGCAGTTACACTAGACTGACTGGAAACACCATATATTTT. Its protein is CASSYTRLTGNTIYF.

The rearrangement links TRBV11-2 to TRBJ2-2; D not certain. CDR1 and CDR2 (germline): SGHAT, FQNNGV. The CDR3 totals 16 residues. Trimming removed 1 base at V and 1 base at J, with 10 bases between. For the CDR3, the DNA is TGTGCCAGCAGCTTAGTTGAACAGCTGAACACCGGGGAGCTGTTTTTT. Encoded protein: CASSLVEQLNTGELFF. Full variable domain (missing parts from reference TRBV11-2 and TRBJ2-2): EAGVAQSPRYKIIEKRQSVAFWCNPISGHATLYWYQQILGQGPKLLIQFQNNGVVDDSQLPKDRFSAERLKGVDSTLKIQPAKLEDSAVYLCASSLVEQLNTGELFFGEGSRLTVL.

The rearrangement joins TRBV12-3 or TRBV12-4 to TRBJ1-1, with D perhaps matching TRBD1 (5 bases). This CDR3 region has 12 residues. V was pared by 5 bases and J by 8 bases, with 12 bases between. The CDR3 loop is CASSALTVEAFF. The CDR3 region has the DNA TGTGCCAGCAGTGCCCTGACAGTCGAAGCTTTCTTT.

This clone was counted a single time. This chain connects TRBV30 to TRBJ1-2; D may be TRBD1 (6 bases). The ends were cut back, 3 bases at V and 6 bases at J, with 20 bases in the middle. Germline assignment: CDR1 GTSNPN and CDR2 SVGIG (reference sequence). The length of the CDR3 is 15 residues. DNA of the CDR3: TGTGCCTGGAGCCAGACCCCAGGGGATGGTGATGGCTACACCTTC. Translation: CAWSQTPGDGDGYTF.

The chain combines TRBV7-9 with TRBJ2-7, with a weak D call TRBD1 (6 bases). CDR1 and CDR2 (germline): SEHNR, FQNEAQ (reference sequence). The V end was cut by 8 bases, the J end by 3 bases, with 17 bases between. The length of the CDR3 is 14 residues. The CDR3 spells CASRAGLGGYEQYF. The CDR3 DNA is TGTGCCAGCCGAGCTGGGTTAGGGGGCTACGAGCAGTACTTC. The full variable domain, completed using reference TRBV7-9 and TRBJ2-7, is DTGVSQNPRHKITKRGQNVTFRCDPISEHNRLYWYRQTLGQGPEFLTYFQNEAQLEKSRLLSDRFSAERPKGSFSTLEIQRTEQGDSAMYLCASRAGLGGYEQYFGPGTRLTVT.

This clone came up a few times. V gene TRBV24-1 combines with J gene TRBJ1-4; the D is unclear. Trimming stripped 4 bases from V and 4 bases from J, with 3 bases between. CDR1 is KGHDR and CDR2 is SFDVKD in the germline V gene. This CDR3 comprises 12 residues. The CDR3 here is CATSDLNEKLFF. The CDR3 DNA reads TGTGCCACCAGTGACCTTAATGAAAAACTGTTTTTT.

CDR3 protein: CASSQVSPSGGAYGYTF. The CDR3 bases are TGTGCCAGCAGCCAAGTTAGCCCGTCCGGGGGGGCCTATGGCTACACCTTC. The chain employs TRBV3-1 (or the pseudogene TRBV3-2) and TRBJ1-2, with a weak D call TRBD1 (6 bases). CDR3 length: 17 amino acids. Per the germline V gene, CDR1 is LGHDT and CDR2 is YNNKEL (reference sequence). The V gene lost 1 base and the J gene lost 4 bases, with 19 bases spanning the gap.

The chain links TRBV2 to TRBJ2-1, with a weak D call TRBD1 (5 bases). Trimming took off 4 bases at V and 0 bases at J, with 16 bases between the two ends. Germline V lookup: CDR1 SNHLY, CDR2 FYNNEI. The CDR3 runs to 17 residues. This CDR3 is CASSGGLTPYSYNEQFF. Here the CDR3 DNA reads TGTGCCAGCAGTGGGGGCCTGACACCCTACTCCTACAATGAGCAGTTCTTC.

The chain carries TRBV9 and TRBJ1-6; D ambiguous. CDR3 length: 13 amino acids. The germline gives CDR1 SGDLS, CDR2 YYNGEE. Deletions cut 5 bases from V and 8 bases from J, with 11 bases between. The DNA of the CDR3 is TGTGCCAGCAGAAAGGAGGGAGATTCACCCCTCCACTTT. Protein product: CASRKEGDSPLHF.

The chain couples TRBV24-1 to TRBJ2-1; no clear D. V was shortened by 2 bases and J by 4 bases, with 11 bases between the two germline ends. CDR1 KGHDR and CDR2 SFDVKD come from the germline V gene. There are 15 residues in the CDR3. The CDR3 protein is CATSDSGAQYNEQFF. The CDR3 bases are TGTGCCACCAGTGATTCAGGTGCCCAATACAATGAGCAGTTCTTC.

The gene calls are TRBV5-4 and TRBJ2-1; the D gene is possibly TRBD2 (5 bases). The germline CDR1 and CDR2 sequences are SGHNT and YYREEE (reference sequence). This CDR3 comprises 11 residues. Trimming removed 5 bases from V and 5 bases from J, with 5 bases in between. The CDR3 sequence is CASRTNNEQFF. In DNA, the CDR3 is TGTGCCAGCAGGACTAACAATGAGCAGTTCTTC. The entire variable domain, with the rest obtained from reference TRBV5-4 and TRBJ2-1, is as follows: ETGVTQSPTHLIKTRGQQVTLRCSSQSGHNTVSWYQQALGQGPQFIFQYYREEENGRGNFPPRFSGLQFPNYSSELNVNALELDDSALYLCASRTNNEQFFGPGTRLTVL.

The chain couples TRBV20-1 to TRBJ1-4; D may be TRBD1 (5 bases). Trimming cost V 5 bases and J 5 bases, with 6 bases left between them. The CDR3 is 11 amino acids. CDR1 is DFQATT, CDR2 SNEGSKA, per germline (reference sequence). Here the CDR3 reads CSAAGNEKLFF. Written as DNA, the CDR3 is TGCAGTGCTGCAGGGAATGAAAAACTGTTTTTT.

This clone was seen once. This chain connects TRBV25-1 to TRBJ2-7, with TRBD1 matching over 7 bases. This CDR3 is built from 15 residues. V shed 7 bases, J shed 2 bases, and the junction held 11 bases outside the gene matches. Germline CDR1 is MGHDK and CDR2 is SYGVNS. Here the CDR3 DNA reads TGTGCCAGCACCTCCAGGGGGATACAAACCTACGAGCAGTACGTC. Protein product: CASTSRGIQTYEQYV.

The genes are TRBV19 and TRBJ1-2; 9 nucleotides agree with TRBD1. The CDR3 contains 15 residues. The ends lost 5 bases at V and 4 bases at J; junction bases unmatched: 8. Germline CDR1 reads LNHDA; CDR2 reads SQIVND (reference sequence). CDR3 loop: CASSRRDRASYGYTF. Here the CDR3 DNA reads TGTGCCAGTAGTCGTCGGGACAGGGCCTCCTATGGCTACACCTTC.